This entry describes one TCR beta chain. An end of the junction does not agree with germline; a read error may underlie this. The record originates from a study of tumor and adjacent non-tumor tissue in lung cancer. Study-level information: Stage I to III disease affected over nine men and about 5 women aged about 30 to 85.

This sample's RNA came from whole unsorted tissue. Donors were chemotherapy-naive, newly diagnosed lung cancer surgical patients in China, August–late 2014. Per the germline V gene, CDR1 is DFQATT and CDR2 is SNEGSKA (reference sequence). The CDR3 length is 18 residues. A modified ARM-PCR protocol with three rounds of nested PCR amplified TCRbeta. In TCRdb, the multiplex PCR reads were re-called with MiXCR into one record per CDR3 protein. The sample includes 76,000 or so distinct CDR3 sequences, roughly 70% of them seen just once. The source is a woman in her 70s with non-small cell lung cancer. Sequences were obtained from lung tumor tissue. The chain links TRBV20-1 to TRBJ2-1; tentatively, D is TRBD1 (6 bases). The CDR3 DNA sequence: TGCAATGCTAGGGATATATTCGGGACAAATGAGCTTTACAATGAGCAGTTCTTC. Amino acids: CNARDIFGTNELYNEQFF.